The 9 T cell receptor beta chains given below trace back to one sample, sequenced in a study of shared T cell receptors in the human thymus. Clones were sequenced by immunoSEQ multiplex PCR, and TCRdb holds only the in-frame ones, with some missing. The profile shows roughly 710,000 clones, 80% to 90% of them singletons. This sample was shared with a second study, whose subject was human thymus T cells.

The sequenced sample was thymocytes. These receptors all stem from a girl in the first two years of life with a congenital heart defect.

The chain couples TRBV19 to TRBJ2-7, with 10 bases aligning to TRBD1. CDR3 length: 13 residues. CDR1 LNHDA and CDR2 SQIVND come from the germline V gene (reference sequence). Trimming cost V 4 bases and J 7 bases; bases outside gene matches: 4. The DNA of the CDR3 is TGTGCCAGTAGTACGGGACAGGGGTGGGAGCAGTACTTC. Translation gives CASSTGQGWEQYF.

The chain has TRBV29-1 and TRBJ1-1; 7 nucleotides align to TRBD1. CDR1 is SQVTM and CDR2 is ANQGSEA in the germline V gene. Trimming cost V 4 bases and J 1 base; bases outside gene matches: 15. This CDR3 contains 17 residues. CDR3 loop: CSVADDRASPENTEAFF. In DNA form, the CDR3 reads TGCAGCGTTGCGGACGACAGGGCCTCCCCAGAGAACACTGAAGCTTTCTTT.

The J gene is TRBJ1-3, the V gene TRBV6-5; TRBD1 might be the D (5 bases). The length of the CDR3 is 14 residues. V was shortened by 7 bases and J by 2 bases, with 12 bases between the two germline ends. The germline V gene encodes CDR1 MNHEY and CDR2 SVGAGI. The CDR3 here is CASTPGRAGNTIYF. CDR3 nucleotide sequence: TGTGCCAGCACCCCAGGGCGTGCTGGAAACACCATATATTTT.

V usage is TRBV5-1 and J usage is TRBJ1-4, with TRBD1 identical over 8 bases. This CDR3 has 14 amino acids. With 0 bases clipped from V and 7 bases from J, the junction kept 2 bases outside the gene matches. Germline V gene data show CDR1 as SGHRS and CDR2 as YFSETQ. The CDR3 protein is CASSLDRGIEKLFF. DNA for the CDR3: TGCGCCAGCAGCTTGGACAGGGGGATTGAAAAACTGTTTTTT.

The genes are TRBV5-1 and TRBJ1-4, with 7 positions matching TRBD1. The CDR3 extends over 19 amino acids. After removal of 0 bases from V and 4 bases from J, the junction contained 15 bases not matched to a gene. CDR1 is SGHRS and CDR2 is YFSETQ in the germline V gene. The CDR3 is CASSLARQGPLNHNEKLFF. DNA of the CDR3: TGCGCCAGCAGCTTGGCGCGACAGGGCCCCCTCAATCATAATGAAAAACTGTTTTTT.

This chain connects TRBV11-2 to TRBJ2-3; 13 nucleotides align to TRBD2. The CDR3 totals 17 residues. Trimming at V came to 4 bases and at J to 6 bases, leaving 10 bases not matched to a gene. CDR1 is SGHAT, CDR2 FQNNGV, per germline. The CDR3 nucleotides are TGTGCCAGCAGCTGGAATCTACTAGCGGGGGGGCCCGATACGCAGTATTTT. Residues: CASSWNLLAGGPDTQYF.

About this clone: The germline gene is not matched at one end of the junction; a read error may be the cause. V usage is TRBV2 and J usage is TRBJ1-1; TRBD1 matches 7 bases. Germline values: CDR1 SNHLY, CDR2 FYNNEI. CDR3 length equals 14 residues. CDR3: CASSEGQDNTEAFF. In nucleotides, the CDR3 is TGTGCCAGCAGCGAAGGACAGGATAACACTGAAGCTTTCTTT. Together with reference TRBV2 and TRBJ1-1, the CDR3 gives the full variable domain: EPEVTQTPSHQVTQMGQEVILRCVPISNHLYFYWYRQILGQKVEFLVSFYNNEISEKSEIFDDQFSVERPDGSNFTLKIRSTKLEDSAMYFCASSEGQDNTEAFFGQGTRLTVV.

The chain carries TRBV23-1 and TRBJ1-2; TRBD1 matches at 11 bases. TRBV23-1 is marked as an open reading frame, function uncertain. CDR3 length equals 14 residues. J was trimmed by 5 bases and V by 7 bases; bases with no gene match: 6. CDR3: CASTPDRGPYGYTF. Here the CDR3 DNA reads TGCGCCAGCACTCCGGACAGGGGGCCATATGGCTACACCTTC.

The rearrangement links TRBV6-5 to TRBJ2-3; 11 bases match TRBD2. Trimming took 3 bases from V and 3 from J; bases not matched to a gene: 2. CDR3 length: 15 residues. Germline V gene data show CDR1 as MNHEY and CDR2 as SVGAGI. CDR3 protein: CASSYLAGGTDTQYF. DNA for the CDR3: TGTGCCAGCAGTTATCTAGCGGGGGGTACAGATACGCAGTATTTT.